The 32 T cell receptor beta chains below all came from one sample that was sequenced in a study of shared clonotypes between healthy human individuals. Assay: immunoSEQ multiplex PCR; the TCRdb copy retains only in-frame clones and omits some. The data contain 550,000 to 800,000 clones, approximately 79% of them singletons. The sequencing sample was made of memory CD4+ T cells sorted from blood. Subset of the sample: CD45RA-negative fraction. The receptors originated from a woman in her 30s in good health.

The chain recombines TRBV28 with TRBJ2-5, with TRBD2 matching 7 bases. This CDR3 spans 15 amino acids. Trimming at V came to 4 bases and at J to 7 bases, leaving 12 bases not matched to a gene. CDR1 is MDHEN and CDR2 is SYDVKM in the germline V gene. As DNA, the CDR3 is TGTGCCAGCAGTTCTAGAACAGGACTAGTCGCGACCCAGTACTTC. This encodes CASSSRTGLVATQYF.

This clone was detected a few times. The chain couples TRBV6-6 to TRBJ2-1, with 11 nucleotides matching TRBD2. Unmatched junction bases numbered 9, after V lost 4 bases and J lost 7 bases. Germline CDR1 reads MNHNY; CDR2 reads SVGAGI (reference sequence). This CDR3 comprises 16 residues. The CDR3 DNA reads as TGTGCCAGCAGTTCGCCCGGGACTAGCGGCTTTAATGAGCAGTTCTTC. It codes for CASSSPGTSGFNEQFF.

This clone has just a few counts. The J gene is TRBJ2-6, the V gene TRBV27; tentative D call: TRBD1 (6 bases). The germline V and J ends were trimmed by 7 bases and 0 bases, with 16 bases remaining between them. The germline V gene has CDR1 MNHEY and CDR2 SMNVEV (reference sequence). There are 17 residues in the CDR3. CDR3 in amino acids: CASTGQLSSSGANVLTF. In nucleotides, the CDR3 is TGTGCCAGCACAGGACAGTTATCAAGCTCTGGGGCCAACGTCCTGACTTTC.

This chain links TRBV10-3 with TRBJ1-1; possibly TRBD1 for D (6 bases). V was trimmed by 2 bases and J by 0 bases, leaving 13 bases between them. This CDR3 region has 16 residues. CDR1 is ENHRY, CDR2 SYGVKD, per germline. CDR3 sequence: CAISERVGQLNTEAFF. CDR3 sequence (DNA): TGTGCCATCAGTGAGCGCGTTGGACAGCTGAACACTGAAGCTTTCTTT.

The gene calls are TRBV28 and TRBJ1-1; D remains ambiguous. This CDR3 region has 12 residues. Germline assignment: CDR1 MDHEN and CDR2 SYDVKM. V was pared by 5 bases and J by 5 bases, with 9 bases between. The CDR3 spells CASSLLRTEAFF. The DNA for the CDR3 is TGTGCCAGCAGTCTTCTTAGGACTGAAGCTTTCTTT.

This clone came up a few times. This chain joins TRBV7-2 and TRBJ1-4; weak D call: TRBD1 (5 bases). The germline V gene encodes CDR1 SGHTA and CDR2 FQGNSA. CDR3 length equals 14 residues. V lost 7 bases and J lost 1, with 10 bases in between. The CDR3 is CASTYDRTNEKLFF. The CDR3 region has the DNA TGTGCCAGCACCTACGACAGAACTAATGAAAAACTGTTTTTT.

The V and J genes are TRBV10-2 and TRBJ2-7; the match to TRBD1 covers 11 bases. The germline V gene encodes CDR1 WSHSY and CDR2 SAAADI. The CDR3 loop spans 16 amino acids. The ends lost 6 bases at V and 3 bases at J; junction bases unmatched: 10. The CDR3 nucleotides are TGCGCCAGCAGAGGGACAGGGGGTCAGGTTCGCTACGAGCAGTACTTC. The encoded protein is CASRGTGGQVRYEQYF.

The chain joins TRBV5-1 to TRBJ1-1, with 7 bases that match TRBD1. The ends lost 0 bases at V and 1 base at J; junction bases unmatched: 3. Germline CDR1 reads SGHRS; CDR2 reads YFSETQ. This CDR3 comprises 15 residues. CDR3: CASSLETGANTEAFF. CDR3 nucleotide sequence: TGCGCCAGCAGCTTGGAAACAGGGGCGAACACTGAAGCTTTCTTT.

DNA for the CDR3: TGTGCCAGCAGCTTGGGGGGGAACTACGAGCAGTACTTC. As protein: CASSLGGNYEQYF. The chain links TRBV5-4 to TRBJ2-7; TRBD1 or TRBD2 may be the D gene (5 bases each). This CDR3 is 13 amino acids long. Germline CDR1 and CDR2: SGHNT and YYREEE (reference sequence). V was shortened by 0 bases and J by 3 bases, with 7 bases between the two germline ends.

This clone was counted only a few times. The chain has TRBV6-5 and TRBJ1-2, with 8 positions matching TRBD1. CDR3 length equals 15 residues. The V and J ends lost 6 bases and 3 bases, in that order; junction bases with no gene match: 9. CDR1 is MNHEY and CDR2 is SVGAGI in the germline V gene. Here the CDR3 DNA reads TGTGCCAGCAGACCGGGACAGGCGTTTTACTATGGCTACACCTTC. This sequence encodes CASRPGQAFYYGYTF.

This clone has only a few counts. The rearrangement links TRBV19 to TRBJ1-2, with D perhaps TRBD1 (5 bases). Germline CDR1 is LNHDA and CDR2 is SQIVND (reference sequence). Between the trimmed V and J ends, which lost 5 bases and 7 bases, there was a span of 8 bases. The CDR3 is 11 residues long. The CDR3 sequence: CASSAGGGYTF. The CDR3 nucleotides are TGTGCCAGTAGTGCCGGGGGTGGCTACACCTTC.

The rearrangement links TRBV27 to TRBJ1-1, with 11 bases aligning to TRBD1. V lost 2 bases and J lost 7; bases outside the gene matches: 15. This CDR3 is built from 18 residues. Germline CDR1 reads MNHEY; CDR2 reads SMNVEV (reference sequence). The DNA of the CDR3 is TGTGCCAGCAGTTTAGAAGGACAGGGGGCGTCCCAGGGCGATGAAGCTTTCTTT. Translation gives CASSLEGQGASQGDEAFF.

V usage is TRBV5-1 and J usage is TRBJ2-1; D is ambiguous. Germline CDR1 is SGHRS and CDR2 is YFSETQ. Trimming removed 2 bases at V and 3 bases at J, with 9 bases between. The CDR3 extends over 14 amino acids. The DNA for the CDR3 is TGCGCCAGCAGCTTCGTTAGCAGCTACAATGAGCAGTTCTTC. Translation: CASSFVSSYNEQFF. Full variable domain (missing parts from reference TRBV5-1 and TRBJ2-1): KAGVTQTPRYLIKTRGQQVTLSCSPISGHRSVSWYQQTPGQGLQFLFEYFSETQRNKGNFPGRFSGRQFSNSRSEMNVSTLELGDSALYLCASSFVSSYNEQFFGPGTRLTVL.

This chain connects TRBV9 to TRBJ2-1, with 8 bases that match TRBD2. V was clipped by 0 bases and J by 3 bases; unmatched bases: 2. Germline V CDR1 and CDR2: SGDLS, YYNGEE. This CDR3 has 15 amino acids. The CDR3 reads CASSVASGFYNEQFF. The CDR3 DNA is TGTGCCAGCAGCGTAGCTAGCGGGTTCTACAATGAGCAGTTCTTC.

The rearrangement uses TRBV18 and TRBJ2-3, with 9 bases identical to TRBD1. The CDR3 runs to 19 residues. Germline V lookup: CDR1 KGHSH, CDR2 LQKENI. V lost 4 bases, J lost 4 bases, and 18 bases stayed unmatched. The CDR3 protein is CASSRSIPGQGFIPDTQYF. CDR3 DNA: TGTGCCAGCTCACGCTCAATCCCGGGACAGGGTTTCATTCCAGATACGCAGTATTTT.

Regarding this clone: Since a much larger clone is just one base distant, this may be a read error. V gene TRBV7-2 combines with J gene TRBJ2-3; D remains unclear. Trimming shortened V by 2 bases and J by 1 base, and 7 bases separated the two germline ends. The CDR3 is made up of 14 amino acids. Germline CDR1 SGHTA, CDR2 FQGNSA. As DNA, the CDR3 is TGTGCCAGCAGCTTAATGGGCGGCACAGATACGCAGTATTTT. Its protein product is CASSLMGGTDTQYF.

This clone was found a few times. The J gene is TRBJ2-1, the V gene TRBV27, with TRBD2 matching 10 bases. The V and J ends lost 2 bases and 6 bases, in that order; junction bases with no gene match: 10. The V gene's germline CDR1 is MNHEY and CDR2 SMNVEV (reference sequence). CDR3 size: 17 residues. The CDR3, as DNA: TGTGCCAGCAGTTTAGGGCTAGCGGGAGTAAGCGGCAATGAGCAGTTCTTC. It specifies CASSLGLAGVSGNEQFF.

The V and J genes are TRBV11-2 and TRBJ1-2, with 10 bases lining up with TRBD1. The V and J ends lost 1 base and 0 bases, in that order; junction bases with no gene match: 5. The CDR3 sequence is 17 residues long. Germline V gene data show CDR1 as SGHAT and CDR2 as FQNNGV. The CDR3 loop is CASSLGDRGIANYGYTF. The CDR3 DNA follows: TGTGCCAGCAGCTTAGGGGACAGGGGTATAGCTAACTATGGCTACACCTTC.

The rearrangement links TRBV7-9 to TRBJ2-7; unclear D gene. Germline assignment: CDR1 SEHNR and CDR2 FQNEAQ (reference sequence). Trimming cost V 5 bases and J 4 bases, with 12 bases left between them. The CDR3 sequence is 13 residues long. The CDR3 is CASSIQTEYEQYF. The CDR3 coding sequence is TGTGCCAGCAGCATACAGACTGAGTACGAGCAGTACTTC. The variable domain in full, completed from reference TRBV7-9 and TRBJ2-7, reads DTGVSQNPRHKITKRGQNVTFRCDPISEHNRLYWYRQTLGQGPEFLTYFQNEAQLEKSRLLSDRFSAERPKGSFSTLEIQRTEQGDSAMYLCASSIQTEYEQYFGPGTRLTVT.

The CDR3 nucleotides read TGCAGCGTTGGGGGCCATTCCCTCGAGCAGTACTTC. It is translated as CSVGGHSLEQYF. The chain couples TRBV29-1 to TRBJ2-7, with D possibly being TRBD1 (5 bases). Germline loops: CDR1 SQVTM, CDR2 ANQGSEA. CDR3 length equals 12 residues. The ends were cut back, 4 bases at V and 6 bases at J, with 13 bases in the middle.

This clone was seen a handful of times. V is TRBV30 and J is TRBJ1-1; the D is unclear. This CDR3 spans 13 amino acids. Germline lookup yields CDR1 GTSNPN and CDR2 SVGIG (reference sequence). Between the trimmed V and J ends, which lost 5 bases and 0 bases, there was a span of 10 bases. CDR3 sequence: CAWARIMNTEAFF. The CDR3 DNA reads TGTGCCTGGGCTCGCATAATGAACACTGAAGCTTTCTTT.

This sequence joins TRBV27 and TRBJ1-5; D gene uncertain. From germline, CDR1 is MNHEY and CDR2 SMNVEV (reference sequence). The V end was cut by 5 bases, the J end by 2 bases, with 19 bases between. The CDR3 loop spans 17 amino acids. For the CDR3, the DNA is TGTGCCAGCAGTCCCCGGGCAATAGGCGGCGGCAATCAGCCCCAGCATTTT. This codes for CASSPRAIGGGNQPQHF.

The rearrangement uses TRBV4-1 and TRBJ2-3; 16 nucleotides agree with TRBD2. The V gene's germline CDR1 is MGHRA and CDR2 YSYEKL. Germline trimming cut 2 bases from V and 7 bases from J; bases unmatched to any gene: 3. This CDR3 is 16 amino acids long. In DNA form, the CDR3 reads TGCGCCAGCAGCCAATGGGGACTAGCGGGGGGGAATACGCAGTATTTT. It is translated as CASSQWGLAGGNTQYF.

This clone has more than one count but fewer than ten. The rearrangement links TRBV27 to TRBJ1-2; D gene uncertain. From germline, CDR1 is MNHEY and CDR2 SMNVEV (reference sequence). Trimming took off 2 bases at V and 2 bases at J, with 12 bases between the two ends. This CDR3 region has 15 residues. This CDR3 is CASSLTGERNYGYTF. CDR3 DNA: TGTGCCAGCAGTTTAACCGGGGAGAGAAACTATGGCTACACCTTC.

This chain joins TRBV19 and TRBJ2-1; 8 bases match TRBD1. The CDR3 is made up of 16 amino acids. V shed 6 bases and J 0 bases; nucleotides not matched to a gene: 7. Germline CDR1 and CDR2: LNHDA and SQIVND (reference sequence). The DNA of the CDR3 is TGTGCCAGTAGACCCCAGGGGGCGGGCTCCTACAATGAGCAGTTCTTC. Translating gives CASRPQGAGSYNEQFF.

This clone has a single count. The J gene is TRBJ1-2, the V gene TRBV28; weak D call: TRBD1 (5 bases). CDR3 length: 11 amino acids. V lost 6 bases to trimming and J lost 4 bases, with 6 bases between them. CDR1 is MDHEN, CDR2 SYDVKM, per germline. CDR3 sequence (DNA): TGTGCCAGCAGGACAGTCTATGGCTACACCTTC. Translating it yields CASRTVYGYTF.

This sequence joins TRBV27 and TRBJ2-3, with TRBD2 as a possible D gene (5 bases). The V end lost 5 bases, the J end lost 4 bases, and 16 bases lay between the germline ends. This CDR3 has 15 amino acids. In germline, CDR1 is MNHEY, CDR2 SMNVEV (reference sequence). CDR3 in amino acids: CASSARPSSADTQYF. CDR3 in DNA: TGTGCCAGCAGTGCGAGACCTAGCAGCGCAGATACGCAGTATTTT.

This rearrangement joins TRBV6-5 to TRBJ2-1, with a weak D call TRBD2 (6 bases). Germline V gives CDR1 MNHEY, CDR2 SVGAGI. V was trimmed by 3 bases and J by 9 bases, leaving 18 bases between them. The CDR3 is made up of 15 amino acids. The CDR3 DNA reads TGTGCCAGCAGTTATCTGACTAGGAAGGCGGTTGAGCAGTTCTTC. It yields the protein CASSYLTRKAVEQFF.

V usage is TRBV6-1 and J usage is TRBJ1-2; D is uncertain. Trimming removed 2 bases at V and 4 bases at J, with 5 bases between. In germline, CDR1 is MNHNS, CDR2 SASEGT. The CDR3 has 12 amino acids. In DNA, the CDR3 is TGTGCCAGCAGTGAACGTGGCTATGGCTACACCTTC. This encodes CASSERGYGYTF.

The CDR3 here is CASSTLSGTDYEQYF. CDR3 nucleotide sequence: TGCGCCAGCAGTACCCTAAGTGGGACAGACTACGAGCAGTACTTC. The rearrangement uses TRBV10-1 and TRBJ2-7; 7 bases are shared with TRBD1. The junction had 10 bases not matched to a gene; V was cut back by 5 bases and J by 3 bases. CDR1 and CDR2 (germline): WNHNN, SYGVQD (reference sequence). The CDR3 length is 15 residues.

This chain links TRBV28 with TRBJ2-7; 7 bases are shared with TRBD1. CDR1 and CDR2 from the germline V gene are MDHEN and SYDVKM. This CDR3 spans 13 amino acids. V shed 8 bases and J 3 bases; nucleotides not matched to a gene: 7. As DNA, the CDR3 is TGTGCCAGCGGGAACAGGGGAAGCTACGAGCAGTACTTC. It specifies CASGNRGSYEQYF.

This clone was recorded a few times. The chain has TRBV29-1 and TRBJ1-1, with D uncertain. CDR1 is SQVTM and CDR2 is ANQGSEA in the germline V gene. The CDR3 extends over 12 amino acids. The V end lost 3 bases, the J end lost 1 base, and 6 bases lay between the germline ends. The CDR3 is CSVDSPNTEAFF. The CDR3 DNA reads TGCAGCGTTGACAGTCCGAACACTGAAGCTTTCTTT.